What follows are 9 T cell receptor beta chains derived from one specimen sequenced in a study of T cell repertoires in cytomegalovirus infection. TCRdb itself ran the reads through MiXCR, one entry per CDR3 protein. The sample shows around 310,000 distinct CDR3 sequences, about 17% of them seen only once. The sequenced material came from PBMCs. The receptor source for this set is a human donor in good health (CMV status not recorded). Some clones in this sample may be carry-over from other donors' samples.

Here the CDR3 DNA reads TGTGCCAGCAGCCTACAGGGGGAACATCAGCCCCAGCATTTT. Protein sequence: CASSLQGEHQPQHF. The chain has TRBV12-3 or TRBV12-4 and TRBJ1-5; TRBD1 matches 8 bases. CDR3 size: 14 residues. Trimming removed 6 bases from V and 5 bases from J; junction bases left unmatched: 6.

As DNA, the CDR3 is TGTGCCAGCAGTGGAAGACAGCTGCAGTACTTC. This encodes CASSGRQLQYF. The rearrangement uses TRBV2 and TRBJ2-7, with a possible D match to TRBD1 (5 bases). Germline V gives CDR1 SNHLY, CDR2 FYNNEI. V lost 4 bases to trimming and J lost 9 bases, with 10 bases between them. CDR3 length: 11 amino acids.

The CDR3 spells CASSTRQGMRQTQYF. The CDR3 nucleotides are TGTGCCAGTAGTACCAGACAGGGGATGCGGCAGACCCAGTACTTC. The chain combines TRBV19 with TRBJ2-5; 8 bases match TRBD1. V was pared by 4 bases and J by 6 bases, with 10 bases of the junction left unmatched. The CDR3 has 15 amino acids. Germline CDR1 and CDR2: LNHDA and SQIVND (reference sequence).

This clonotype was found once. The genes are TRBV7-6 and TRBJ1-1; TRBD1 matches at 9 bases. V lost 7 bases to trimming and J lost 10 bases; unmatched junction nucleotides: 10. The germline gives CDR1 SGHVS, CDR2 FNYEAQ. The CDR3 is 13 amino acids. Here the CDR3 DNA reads TGTGCCAGCACCCGGGACAGGGAGATCGGAGCTTTCTTT. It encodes CASTRDREIGAFF.

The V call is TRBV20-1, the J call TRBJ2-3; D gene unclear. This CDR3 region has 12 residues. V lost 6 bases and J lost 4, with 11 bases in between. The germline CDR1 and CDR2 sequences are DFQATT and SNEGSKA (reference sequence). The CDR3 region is CSARLSSDTQYF. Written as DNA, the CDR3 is TGCAGTGCACGTCTCAGTTCAGATACGCAGTATTTT.

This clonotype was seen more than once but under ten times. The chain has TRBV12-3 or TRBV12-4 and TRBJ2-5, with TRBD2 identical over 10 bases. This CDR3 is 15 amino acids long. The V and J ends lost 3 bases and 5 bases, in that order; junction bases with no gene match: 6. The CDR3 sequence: CASSLSSGGGETQYF. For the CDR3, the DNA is TGTGCCAGCAGTTTGTCTAGCGGGGGAGGGGAGACCCAGTACTTC.

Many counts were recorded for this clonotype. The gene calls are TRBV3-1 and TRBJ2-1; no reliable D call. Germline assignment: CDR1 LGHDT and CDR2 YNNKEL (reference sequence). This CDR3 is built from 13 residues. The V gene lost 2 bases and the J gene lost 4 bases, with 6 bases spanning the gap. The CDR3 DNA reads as TGTGCCAGCAGCCAAACTGAGTACAATGAGCAGTTCTTC. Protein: CASSQTEYNEQFF.

This CDR3 reads CASSLFGNSGPENIQYF. In nucleotides, the CDR3 is TGCGCCAGCAGCTTGTTTGGGAATTCGGGCCCAGAAAACATTCAGTACTTC. V usage is TRBV5-1 and J usage is TRBJ2-4; D is undetermined. The germline CDR1 and CDR2 sequences are SGHRS and YFSETQ. The CDR3 has 17 residues. V lost 1 base and J 5 bases, leaving 19 bases between the germline ends.

The CDR3 DNA is TGTGCCAGCAGTTTACAGGGGTACACTGAAGCTTTCTTT. It is translated as CASSLQGYTEAFF. This chain uses TRBV27 with TRBJ1-1; D is perhaps TRBD1 (6 bases). CDR1 and CDR2 from the germline V gene are MNHEY and SMNVEV (reference sequence). There are 13 residues in the CDR3. V lost 2 bases to trimming and J lost 3 bases, with 7 bases between them.